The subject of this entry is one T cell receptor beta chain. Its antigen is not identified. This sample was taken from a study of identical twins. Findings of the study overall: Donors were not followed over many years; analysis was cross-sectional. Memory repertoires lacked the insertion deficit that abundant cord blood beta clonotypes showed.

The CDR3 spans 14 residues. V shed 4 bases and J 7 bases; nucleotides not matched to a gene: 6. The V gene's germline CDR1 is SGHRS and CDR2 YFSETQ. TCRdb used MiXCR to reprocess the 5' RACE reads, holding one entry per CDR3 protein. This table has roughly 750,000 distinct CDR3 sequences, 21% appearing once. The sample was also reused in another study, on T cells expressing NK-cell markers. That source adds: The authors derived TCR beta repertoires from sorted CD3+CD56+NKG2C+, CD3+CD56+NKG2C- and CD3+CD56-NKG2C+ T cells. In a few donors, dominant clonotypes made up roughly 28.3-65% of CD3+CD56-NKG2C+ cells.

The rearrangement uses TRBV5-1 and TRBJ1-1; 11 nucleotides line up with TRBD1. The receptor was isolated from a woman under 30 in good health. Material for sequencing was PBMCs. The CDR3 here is CASSLGTGGGEAFF. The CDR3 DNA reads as TGCGCCAGCAGCCTGGGGACAGGGGGTGGTGAAGCTTTCTTT.